This T cell receptor beta chain was observed in a study of CD8 T cells in Susac syndrome. The CDR3 has 17 amino acids. With V trimmed by 4 bases and J by 2 bases, 10 bases remained unmatched. Relapsing-remitting disease, either stable or active, was present in the treatment-naive patients who were the multiple sclerosis controls. It was with random hexamers that roughly 0.45 to 1 ug RNA was reverse transcribed. TCRdb reprocessed the immunoSEQ multiplex PCR reads with MiXCR, giving one entry per CDR3 protein. The sample shows more than 250,000 distinct CDR3 sequences, about 90% of them seen only once.

The chain joins TRBV12-3 or TRBV12-4 to TRBJ2-3; 9 bases line up with TRBD2. The specimen was CD4+ T cells from PBMCs. This clonotype originated in a human donor with multiple sclerosis. The CDR3 is CASSSGTSRGYTDTQYF. CDR3 DNA: TGTGCCAGCAGTTCCGGGACTAGCCGGGGGTACACAGATACGCAGTATTTT.